This passage covers 22 T cell receptor beta chains from one sample sequenced in a study of T cells after yellow fever vaccination. A single record per CDR3 protein comes from TCRdb applying MiXCR to the 5' RACE reads. The data show some 250,000 distinct CDR3 sequences, less than 9% seen once. The sequencing used CD4+ T cells sorted from PBMCs, collected 15 days after the yellow fever booster vaccination. The receptors shown here come from a man in his thirties or forties who received the YFV17D yellow fever vaccine.

This clonotype was observed a few times. The chain couples TRBV29-1 to TRBJ2-1, with TRBD2 matching 13 bases. This CDR3 is built from 14 residues. The germline V gene has CDR1 SQVTM and CDR2 ANQGSEA. The V segment lost 4 bases and the J segment 7 bases; nucleotides outside the gene matches: 4. In nucleotides, the CDR3 is TGCAGCGTTGTGACTAGCGGGAGGTGGAATGAGCAGTTCTTC. It encodes CSVVTSGRWNEQFF.

This chain connects TRBV15 to TRBJ1-1, with a weak D call TRBD1 (5 bases). This CDR3 has 15 amino acids. Trimming removed 3 bases at V and 1 base at J, with 12 bases between. Germline loops: CDR1 LNHNV, CDR2 YYDKDF (reference sequence). DNA of the CDR3: TGTGCCACCAGCAGCCCGCGGACATCGAACACTGAAGCTTTCTTT. Encoded protein: CATSSPRTSNTEAFF.

This clonotype was observed a handful of times. The V gene is TRBV15, the J gene TRBJ1-1; 8 bases agree with TRBD1. The CDR3 consists of 15 residues. Per the germline V gene, CDR1 is LNHNV and CDR2 is YYDKDF (reference sequence). Germline trimming cut 4 bases from V and 1 base from J; bases unmatched to any gene: 5. As DNA, the CDR3 is TGTGCCACCAGCAAGAACAGGGGGGCGAACACTGAAGCTTTCTTT. Translated: CATSKNRGANTEAFF. Supplemented by reference TRBV15 and TRBJ1-1, the full variable domain reads DAMVIQNPRYQVTQFGKPVTLSCSQTLNHNVMYWYQQKSSQAPKLLFHYYDKDFNNEADTPDNFQSRRPNTSFCFLDIRSPGLGDTAMYLCATSKNRGANTEAFFGQGTRLTVV.

About this clonotype: A clone one base away is much larger, so this may be a read error. The chain uses TRBV5-6 and TRBJ2-3; the D gene is possibly TRBD2 (6 bases). V was shortened by 3 bases and J by 1 base, with 15 bases between the two germline ends. The CDR3 has 16 amino acids. Germline CDR1 is SGHDT and CDR2 is YYEEEE. CDR3 DNA sequence: TGTGCCAGCAGCTCAACCGGGACTGGCCGCACAGATACGCAGTATTTT. Protein: CASSSTGTGRTDTQYF.

The genes are TRBV13 and TRBJ2-2; D unresolved. V dropped 5 bases and J dropped 7 bases, with 14 bases sitting between them. CDR1 is PRHDT, CDR2 FYEKMQ, per germline (reference sequence). The CDR3 length is 14 residues. CDR3 protein: CASSLGLLCGELFF. The CDR3 DNA follows: TGTGCCAGCAGCCTCGGGCTCCTCTGCGGGGAGCTGTTTTTT.

This clonotype was recorded many times. The genes are TRBV7-2 and TRBJ1-2; maybe TRBD1 (5 bases). Germline V lookup: CDR1 SGHTA, CDR2 FQGNSA. There are 14 residues in the CDR3. Trimming left V 6 bases short and J 12 bases short, with 23 bases between. The CDR3 coding sequence is TGTGCCAGCAGTCCGGGGCAGGACCTGTTAATACACACCTTC. Translating gives CASSPGQDLLIHTF.

This clonotype occurred many times. The chain is built from TRBV5-4 and TRBJ2-2, with a weak D call TRBD2 (5 bases). The CDR3 length is 14 residues. V was clipped by 1 base and J by 5 bases, with 9 bases between them. Germline loops: CDR1 SGHNT, CDR2 YYREEE (reference sequence). CDR3: CASSLSEGTGELFF. DNA of the CDR3: TGTGCCAGCAGCTTGAGTGAGGGAACCGGGGAGCTGTTTTTT.

This clonotype showed up many times. This chain links TRBV7-2 with TRBJ1-2, with D perhaps matching TRBD1 (6 bases). V gave up 2 bases and J gave up 13 bases, with 14 bases separating them. This CDR3 region has 12 residues. The germline gives CDR1 SGHTA, CDR2 FQGNSA. CDR3 loop: CASSLNRDLGTF. DNA of the CDR3: TGTGCCAGCAGCTTAAACAGGGATTTGGGCACCTTC.

Only a few counts were recorded for this clonotype. The CDR3 here is CATLISTGNIQYF. CDR3 nucleotide sequence: TGTGCCACCCTCATTTCGACAGGGAACATTCAGTACTTC. The chain has TRBV6-6 and TRBJ2-4; TRBD1 matches 7 bases. CDR3 size: 13 residues. V lost 10 bases to trimming and J lost 7 bases; unmatched junction nucleotides: 10. In germline, CDR1 is MNHNY, CDR2 SVGAGI (reference sequence).

The genes are TRBV6-6 and TRBJ2-7; D unclear. CDR1 MNHNY and CDR2 SVGAGI come from the germline V gene (reference sequence). The CDR3 has 12 residues. Trimming left V 6 bases short and J 2 bases short, with 8 bases between. The CDR3 region has the DNA TGTGCCAGCAGCCCGGTCACCTACGAGCAGTACTTC. The encoded protein is CASSPVTYEQYF.

J is TRBJ1-1 and V is TRBV5-1; D unclear. V lost 9 bases to trimming and J lost 0 bases, with 33 bases between them. Germline V lookup: CDR1 SGHRS, CDR2 YFSETQ. The CDR3 sequence is 20 residues long. Here the CDR3 reads CATSTPRREKPRVVNTEAFF. The CDR3, as DNA: TGCGCCACCTCAACTCCCAGGCGAGAAAAACCTCGAGTTGTGAACACTGAAGCTTTCTTT.

This clonotype has only a few counts. This sequence joins TRBV11-2 and TRBJ2-5, with D perhaps matching TRBD1 (7 bases). V was pared by 2 bases and J by 2 bases, with 18 bases between. The CDR3 runs to 17 residues. Germline CDR1 reads SGHAT; CDR2 reads FQNNGV. CDR3 sequence (DNA): TGTGCCAGCAGCTTATGGCGCGGAGGGACAGTTCAAGAGACCCAGTACTTC. Translated, it gives CASSLWRGGTVQETQYF.

This chain joins TRBV5-4 and TRBJ2-5; D is possibly TRBD2 (5 bases). The CDR3 spans 15 residues. V was trimmed by 2 bases and J by 1 base, leaving 12 bases between them. Germline loops: CDR1 SGHNT, CDR2 YYREEE (reference sequence). The CDR3 reads CASSFSGGSQETQYF. The DNA for the CDR3 is TGTGCCAGCAGCTTCTCTGGCGGGTCCCAAGAGACCCAGTACTTC.

In its sample, this clonotype was seen many times. The genes are TRBV6-5 and TRBJ2-3; 7 bases are shared with TRBD2. The junction had 19 bases not matched to a gene; V was cut back by 2 bases and J by 5 bases. CDR1 is MNHEY and CDR2 is SVGAGI in the germline V gene. The CDR3 loop spans 19 amino acids. CDR3 nucleotides: TGTGCCAGCAGTTACAGCCCTATAGGGAGCGGGGCCTCACAAGATACGCAGTATTTT. Translated: CASSYSPIGSGASQDTQYF.

The V and J genes are TRBV19 and TRBJ2-5; no clear D. The V gene lost 3 bases and the J gene lost 2 bases, with 10 bases spanning the gap. The CDR3 has 14 amino acids. Germline V gene sequence: CDR1 LNHDA, CDR2 SQIVND (reference sequence). The CDR3 DNA reads as TGTGCCAGTAGTATTGGGTCAGTTCAAGAGACCCAGTACTTC. Translated: CASSIGSVQETQYF.

This clonotype was counted many times. V usage is TRBV28 and J usage is TRBJ2-7; 7 bases agree with TRBD2. The CDR3 has 17 amino acids. The J segment lost 2 bases and the V segment lost 3 bases, leaving 13 bases of the junction unmatched. In germline, CDR1 is MDHEN, CDR2 SYDVKM. The CDR3 DNA follows: TGTGCCAGCAGTTTTCCCCTTCCGGCGGGAGTAGCCTACGAGCAGTACTTC. It codes for CASSFPLPAGVAYEQYF.

The chain has TRBV7-8 and TRBJ2-5; no definite D call. Germline loops: CDR1 SGHVS, CDR2 FQNEAQ. Trimming took off 5 bases at V and 5 bases at J, with 9 bases between the two ends. The CDR3 spans 12 residues. In DNA, the CDR3 is TGTGCCAGCAGCCCCCGGTGGGAGACCCAGTACTTC. Translated, it gives CASSPRWETQYF.

This clonotype was found many times. This chain uses TRBV12-3 or TRBV12-4 with TRBJ2-7, with 7 bases matching TRBD2. The CDR3 covers 14 residues. The V gene end was trimmed by 3 bases and the J gene end by 5 bases; junction bases not matched to a gene: 7. The CDR3 here is CASSLSAGDNEQYF. CDR3 nucleotide sequence: TGTGCCAGCAGTTTGTCGGCGGGAGACAACGAGCAGTACTTC.

This clonotype appeared many times. The chain links TRBV10-3 to TRBJ2-7; D ambiguous. The CDR3 spans 15 residues. Germline CDR1 is ENHRY and CDR2 is SYGVKD. Trimming stripped 0 bases from V and 0 bases from J, with 9 bases between. Here the CDR3 reads CAISESQRHSYEQYF. CDR3 DNA sequence: TGTGCCATCAGTGAGTCTCAGCGACACTCCTACGAGCAGTACTTC.

This clonotype was found a few times. This chain joins TRBV5-1 and TRBJ2-2; no firm D call. V lost 4 bases to trimming and J lost 0 bases, with 10 bases between them. CDR3 length equals 15 residues. Germline V CDR1 and CDR2: SGHRS, YFSETQ. The CDR3 DNA sequence: TGCGCCAGCAGCCTTGGGATGACGAACACCGGGGAGCTGTTTTTT. This translates into CASSLGMTNTGELFF.

The gene calls are TRBV19 and TRBJ2-1; TRBD2 might be the D (5 bases). V lost 4 bases to trimming and J lost 9 bases, with 7 bases between them. The CDR3 runs 11 residues. CDR1 LNHDA and CDR2 SQIVND come from the germline V gene (reference sequence). Here the CDR3 reads CASSKRLEQFF. Here the CDR3 DNA reads TGTGCCAGTAGTAAGCGGCTTGAGCAGTTCTTC. The full variable domain, in which reference TRBV19 and TRBJ2-1 provide the parts outside the CDR3, is DGGITQSPKYLFRKEGQNVTLSCEQNLNHDAMYWYRQDPGQGLRLIYYSQIVNDFQKGDIAEGYSVSREKKESFPLTVTSAQKNPTAFYLCASSKRLEQFFGPGTRLTVL.

This clonotype was seen at least ten times. The CDR3 DNA reads as TGTGCCAGCTCACCAGGGACAGGTGGAAACACCATATATTTT. Translation: CASSPGTGGNTIYF. This rearrangement joins TRBV18 to TRBJ1-3; 8 nucleotides agree with TRBD1. This CDR3 comprises 14 residues. Unmatched junction bases numbered 0, after V lost 2 bases and J lost 3 bases. From germline, CDR1 is KGHSH and CDR2 LQKENI.